Each of the 23 T cell receptor beta chains below was sequenced from the same sample in a study of radiotherapy plus CTLA-4 blockade in lung cancer. Produced via immunoSEQ multiplex PCR; TCRdb's table is partial and in-frame only. Among about 49,000 clones, about 88% were seen once, and the ten largest hold 28%. Sequences were derived from peripheral blood, sampled from a patient treated with radiotherapy plus ipilimumab. Source of these receptors: a human donor with non-small cell lung cancer whose response to radiotherapy plus ipilimumab could not be evaluated.

V is TRBV27 and J is TRBJ2-7; 8 nucleotides agree with TRBD1. Germline V gene sequence: CDR1 MNHEY, CDR2 SMNVEV (reference sequence). The CDR3 spans 15 residues. The V gene end was trimmed by 5 bases and the J gene end by 3 bases; junction bases not matched to a gene: 9. CDR3 region: CASSLSGQGSYEQYF. The CDR3 bases are TGTGCCAGCAGTCTTTCCGGACAGGGAAGCTACGAGCAGTACTTC.

The V call is TRBV28, the J call TRBJ2-7; no reliable D call. Per the germline V gene, CDR1 is MDHEN and CDR2 is SYDVKM. There are 12 residues in the CDR3. V was clipped by 2 bases and J by 3 bases, with 5 bases between them. In DNA form, the CDR3 reads TGTGCCAGCAGTTTACAGGTCTACGAGCAGTACTTC. This translates into CASSLQVYEQYF. The full variable domain, with the rest looked up from reference TRBV28 and TRBJ2-7, is DVKVTQSSRYLVKRTGEKVFLECVQDMDHENMFWYRQDPGLGLRLIYFSYDVKMKEKGDIPEGYSVSREKKERFSLILESASTNQTSMYLCASSLQVYEQYFGPGTRLTVT.

About this clone: At one end, the junction sequence differs from germline, possibly due to a read error. Other DNA sequences from this sample encode an identical CDR3 as well. The chain has TRBV27 and TRBJ2-7, with 8 positions matching TRBD1. The CDR3 is 15 amino acids. The germline V gene has CDR1 MNHEY and CDR2 SMNVEV (reference sequence). The CDR3 spells CASSLSYRGSNEQYF. The CDR3 DNA reads as TGTGCCAGCAGTCTATCGTACAGGGGGTCCAACGAGCAGTACTTC.

This chain links TRBV7-2 with TRBJ2-3; 7 nucleotides line up with TRBD1. Trimming took 3 bases from V and 2 from J; bases not matched to a gene: 5. Germline V lookup: CDR1 SGHTA, CDR2 FQGNSA. The length of the CDR3 is 15 residues. The CDR3 bases are TGTGCCAGCAGCTTGGTGGGACAGTACACAGATACGCAGTATTTT. Protein: CASSLVGQYTDTQYF.

J is TRBJ2-3 and V is TRBV4-2, with TRBD2 matching 8 bases. With 6 bases clipped from V and 2 bases from J, the junction kept 7 bases outside the gene matches. Germline values: CDR1 LGHNA, CDR2 YNFKEQ. This CDR3 comprises 15 residues. This chain's CDR3 is CASRGSGKATDTQYF. The CDR3 nucleotides read TGTGCCAGCAGGGGTAGCGGGAAAGCCACAGATACGCAGTATTTT.

The chain combines TRBV7-9 with TRBJ1-4; the D is unclear. Trimming took 5 bases from V and 3 from J, leaving 19 bases between them. Germline values: CDR1 SEHNR, CDR2 FQNEAQ (reference sequence). This CDR3 is built from 17 residues. CDR3: CASSDTQLLEANEKLFF. CDR3 sequence (DNA): TGTGCCAGCAGCGATACTCAACTTTTGGAGGCTAATGAAAAACTGTTTTTT.

V is TRBV5-8 and J is TRBJ1-2; the D is unclear. The CDR3 has 15 amino acids. Trimming pared 7 bases from V and 4 bases from J, leaving 20 bases between. CDR1 and CDR2 (germline): SGHTS, YDEGEE. CDR3 loop: CASQRDPRKTYGYTF. DNA for the CDR3: TGTGCCAGCCAACGGGATCCACGAAAGACCTATGGCTACACCTTC.

The rearrangement uses TRBV2 and TRBJ2-1, with 11 bases fitting TRBD2. The junction had 1 base not matched to a gene; V was cut back by 6 bases and J by 3 bases. CDR3 length: 14 amino acids. Per the germline V gene, CDR1 is SNHLY and CDR2 is FYNNEI. The CDR3 sequence: CASRGLAGYNEQFF. The CDR3 DNA is TGTGCCAGCAGAGGACTAGCGGGCTACAATGAGCAGTTCTTC.

The V call is TRBV7-8, the J call TRBJ1-3; D gene ambiguous. The V gene lost 5 bases and the J gene lost 4 bases, with 9 bases spanning the gap. Germline V gives CDR1 SGHVS, CDR2 FQNEAQ. CDR3 length equals 13 residues. The CDR3 protein is CASSRGLGNTIYF. CDR3 sequence (DNA): TGTGCCAGCAGCCGGGGTCTCGGAAACACCATATATTTT. Using reference TRBV7-8 and TRBJ1-3 for the parts outside the CDR3, the full variable domain is GAGVSQSPRYKVAKRGQDVALRCDPISGHVSLFWYQQALGQGPEFLTYFQNEAQLDKSGLPSDRFFAERPEGSVSTLKIQRTQQEDSAVYLCASSRGLGNTIYFGEGSWLTVV.

The gene calls are TRBV9 and TRBJ2-1; D uncertain. The V end lost 4 bases, the J end lost 6 bases, and 5 bases lay between the germline ends. This CDR3 has 11 residues. Germline assignment: CDR1 SGDLS and CDR2 YYNGEE. CDR3 protein: CASSRLNEQFF. The CDR3 DNA is TGTGCCAGCAGCCGTCTCAATGAGCAGTTCTTC.

The rearrangement uses TRBV4-3 and TRBJ2-6; a possible D gene is TRBD2 (5 bases). V was shortened by 4 bases and J by 2 bases, with 15 bases between the two germline ends. From germline, CDR1 is LGHNA and CDR2 YSLEER. CDR3 size: 17 residues. Here the CDR3 DNA reads TGCGCCAGCAGCCCTCAGAACTTGGGAGCTGGGGCCAACGTCCTGACTTTC. Its protein is CASSPQNLGAGANVLTF.

A single count supports this clone. This chain connects TRBV29-1 to TRBJ2-7; 7 nucleotides agree with TRBD2. Germline V gene data show CDR1 as SQVTM and CDR2 as ANQGSEA. The CDR3 is 11 residues long. Trimming cost V 1 base and J 7 bases; bases outside gene matches: 1. The CDR3 nucleotides are TGCAGCGTTGAAGCCGGGGGGGAGCAGTACTTC. This sequence encodes CSVEAGGEQYF.

This rearrangement joins TRBV7-6 to TRBJ2-1; D is perhaps TRBD1 (5 bases). The length of the CDR3 is 16 residues. Trimming removed 5 bases at V and 1 base at J, with 15 bases between. Germline assignment: CDR1 SGHVS and CDR2 FNYEAQ. CDR3 nucleotide sequence: TGTGCCAGCAGCACCAACCGACAGACATCCTACAATGAGCAGTTCTTC. Its protein product is CASSTNRQTSYNEQFF.

Concerning this clone: Additional DNA sequences in this sample encode the identical CDR3. The chain links TRBV5-1 to TRBJ2-1, with a weak D call TRBD2 (6 bases). The CDR3 contains 15 residues. The V end lost 0 bases, the J end lost 0 bases, and 7 bases lay between the germline ends. Germline values: CDR1 SGHRS, CDR2 YFSETQ. The CDR3 coding sequence is TGCGCCAGCAGCTTGGAGGGAGGCTCCTACAATGAGCAGTTCTTC. Its protein product is CASSLEGGSYNEQFF.

This chain links TRBV7-9 with TRBJ2-1, with 13 nucleotides matching TRBD2. The length of the CDR3 is 17 residues. The junction had 10 bases not matched to a gene; V was cut back by 5 bases and J by 6 bases. Germline CDR1 SEHNR, CDR2 FQNEAQ (reference sequence). The CDR3 sequence is CASSPKGTSGALNEQFF. CDR3 nucleotide sequence: TGTGCCAGCAGCCCCAAGGGGACTAGCGGGGCCCTCAATGAGCAGTTCTTC.

The chain is built from TRBV29-1 and TRBJ2-1; D uncertain. Germline V gives CDR1 SQVTM, CDR2 ANQGSEA. The V and J ends lost 6 bases and 6 bases respectively, with 18 bases between them. The CDR3 is 14 amino acids. For the CDR3, the DNA is TGCAGCGTGCGATGGAGTTATGGCGTCAATGAGCAGTTCTTC. Encoded protein: CSVRWSYGVNEQFF.

The rearrangement joins TRBV7-6 to TRBJ2-7, with 7 positions matching TRBD2. J lost 9 bases, V lost 1 base, and 12 bases had no gene match. The CDR3 sequence is 15 residues long. The germline V gene encodes CDR1 SGHVS and CDR2 FNYEAQ. The CDR3 nucleotides are TGTGCCAGCAGCTTAGGACGAATCGCGGGAGAGGCGCAGTACTTC. Translating it yields CASSLGRIAGEAQYF.

The CDR3 reads CASRGADTQYF. The CDR3 DNA is TGTGCCAGCAGGGGAGCAGATACGCAGTATTTT. This sequence joins TRBV6-1 and TRBJ2-3; TRBD2 is a possible D gene (5 bases). This CDR3 comprises 11 residues. Germline V CDR1 and CDR2: MNHNS, SASEGT. V was shortened by 6 bases and J by 4 bases, with 5 bases between the two germline ends.

The table lists this clone with a count of one. The chain joins TRBV28 to TRBJ1-5, with D perhaps TRBD1 (5 bases). The germline V and J ends were trimmed by 2 bases and 2 bases, with 13 bases remaining between them. CDR1 and CDR2 from the germline V gene are MDHEN and SYDVKM. This CDR3 has 16 residues. The DNA for the CDR3 is TGTGCCAGCAGTTTAAGGGCAGGGAAGGGCAATCAGCCCCAGCATTTT. Protein sequence: CASSLRAGKGNQPQHF.

The V and J genes are TRBV10-3 and TRBJ1-6; perhaps TRBD1 as D (5 bases). The CDR3 length is 14 residues. The V gene lost 5 bases and the J gene lost 4 bases, with 9 bases spanning the gap. The V gene's germline CDR1 is ENHRY and CDR2 SYGVKD. The chain's CDR3 is CAISQDKYNSPLHF. CDR3 coding DNA: TGTGCCATCAGTCAGGACAAATATAATTCACCCCTCCACTTT.

This clone was observed a few times. V and J are TRBV28 and TRBJ2-4; the D gene is possibly TRBD1 (5 bases). V was trimmed by 2 bases and J by 1 base, leaving 24 bases between them. Germline CDR1 reads MDHEN; CDR2 reads SYDVKM. This CDR3 is built from 20 residues. The CDR3 is CASSLRQGDFGSPAKNIQYF. Here the CDR3 DNA reads TGTGCCAGCAGTTTACGGCAGGGTGATTTTGGTTCACCGGCCAAAAACATTCAGTACTTC.

V is TRBV14 and J is TRBJ1-1; D perhaps matches TRBD1 (5 bases). Trimming stripped 1 base from V and 5 bases from J, with 17 bases between. The CDR3 runs 16 residues. Germline loops: CDR1 SGHDN, CDR2 FVKESK. CDR3 residues: CASSQVAGTGATEAFF. The CDR3 bases are TGTGCCAGCAGCCAAGTAGCCGGGACTGGGGCGACTGAAGCTTTCTTT.

The chain's CDR3 is CASSWGLAGPTDTQYF. The CDR3 nucleotides read TGCGCCAGCAGCTGGGGACTAGCGGGACCCACAGATACGCAGTATTTT. The chain joins TRBV5-1 to TRBJ2-3, with TRBD2 matching over 13 bases. This CDR3 region has 16 residues. Germline CDR1 and CDR2: SGHRS and YFSETQ. The ends lost 3 bases at V and 2 bases at J; junction bases unmatched: 3.